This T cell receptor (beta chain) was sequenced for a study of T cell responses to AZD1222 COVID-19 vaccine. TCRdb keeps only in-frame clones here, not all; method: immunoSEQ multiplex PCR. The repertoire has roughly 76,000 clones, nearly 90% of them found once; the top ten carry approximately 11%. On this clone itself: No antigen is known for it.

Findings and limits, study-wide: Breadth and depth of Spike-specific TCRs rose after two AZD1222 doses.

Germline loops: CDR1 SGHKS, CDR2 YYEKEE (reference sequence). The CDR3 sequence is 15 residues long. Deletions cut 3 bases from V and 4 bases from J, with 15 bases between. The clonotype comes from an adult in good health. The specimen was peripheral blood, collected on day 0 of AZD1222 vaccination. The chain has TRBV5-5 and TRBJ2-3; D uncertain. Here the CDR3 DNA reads TGTGCCAGCAGCTCTTCTGGGGTGGGTTCAGATACGCAGTATTTT. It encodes CASSSSGVGSDTQYF.